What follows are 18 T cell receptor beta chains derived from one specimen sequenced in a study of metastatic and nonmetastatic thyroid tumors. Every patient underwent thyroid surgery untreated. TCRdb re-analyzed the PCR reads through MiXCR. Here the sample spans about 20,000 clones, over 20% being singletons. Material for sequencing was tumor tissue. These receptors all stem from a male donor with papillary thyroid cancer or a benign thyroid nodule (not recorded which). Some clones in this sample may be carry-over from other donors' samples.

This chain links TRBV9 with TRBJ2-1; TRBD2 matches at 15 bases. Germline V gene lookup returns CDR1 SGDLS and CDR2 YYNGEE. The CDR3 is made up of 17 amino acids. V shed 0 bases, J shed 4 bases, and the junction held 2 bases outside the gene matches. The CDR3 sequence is CASSVGGLAGGYNEQFF. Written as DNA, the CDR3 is TGTGCCAGCAGCGTAGGGGGACTAGCGGGAGGTTACAATGAGCAGTTCTTC.

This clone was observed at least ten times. CDR3 nucleotide sequence: TGCAGTGCTCGTAGCGGGAGGAGGGGAAATGAGCAGTTCTTC. Amino acid sequence: CSARSGRRGNEQFF. The rearrangement uses TRBV20-1 and TRBJ2-1; 10 bases are a match to TRBD2. The J segment lost 7 bases and the V segment lost 5 bases, leaving 8 bases of the junction unmatched. The CDR3 covers 14 residues. The V gene's germline CDR1 is DFQATT and CDR2 SNEGSKA (reference sequence).

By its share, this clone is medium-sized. Written as DNA, the CDR3 is TGCGCCAGCAGCTTGGAGTTGCGGGACTCAGGAATTGAGCAGTACTTC. It codes for CASSLELRDSGIEQYF. The J gene is TRBJ2-7, the V gene TRBV5-1; a possible D gene is TRBD2 (6 bases). The CDR3 has 16 amino acids. The germline V gene encodes CDR1 SGHRS and CDR2 YFSETQ. V lost 0 bases and J lost 7, with 20 bases in between.

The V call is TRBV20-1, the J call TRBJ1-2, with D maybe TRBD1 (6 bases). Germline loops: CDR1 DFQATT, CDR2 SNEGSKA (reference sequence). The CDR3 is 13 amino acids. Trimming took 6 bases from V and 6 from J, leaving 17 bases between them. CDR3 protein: CSAPRDKGNGYTF. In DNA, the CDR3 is TGCAGTGCCCCCCGGGACAAGGGGAATGGCTACACCTTC.

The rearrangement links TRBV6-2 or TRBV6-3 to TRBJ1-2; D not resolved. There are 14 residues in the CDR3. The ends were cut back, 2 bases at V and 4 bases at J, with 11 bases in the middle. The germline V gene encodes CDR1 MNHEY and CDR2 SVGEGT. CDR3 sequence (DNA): TGTGCCAGCAGTTACAATCCTAGGCTCTATGGCTACACCTTC. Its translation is CASSYNPRLYGYTF.

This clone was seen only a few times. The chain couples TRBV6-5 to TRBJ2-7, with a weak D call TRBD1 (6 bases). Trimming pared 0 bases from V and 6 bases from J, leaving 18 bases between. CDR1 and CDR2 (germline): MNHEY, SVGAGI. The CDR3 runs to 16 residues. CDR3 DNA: TGTGCCAGCAGTTACTCGGTGGCAGGGGTATTAGTCGAGCAGTACTTC. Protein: CASSYSVAGVLVEQYF.

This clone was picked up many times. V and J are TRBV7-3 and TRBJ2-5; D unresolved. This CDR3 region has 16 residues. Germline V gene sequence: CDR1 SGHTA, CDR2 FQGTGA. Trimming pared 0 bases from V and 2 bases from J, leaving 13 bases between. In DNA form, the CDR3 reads TGTGCCAGCAGCTTAACGGCAATCTCACCGCAAGAGACCCAGTACTTC. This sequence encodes CASSLTAISPQETQYF.

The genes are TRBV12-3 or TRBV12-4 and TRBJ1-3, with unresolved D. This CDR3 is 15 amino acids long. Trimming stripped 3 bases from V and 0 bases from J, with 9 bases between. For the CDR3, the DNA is TGTGCCAGCAGTTTTCAGTCTAGCTCTGGAAACACCATATATTTT. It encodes CASSFQSSSGNTIYF.

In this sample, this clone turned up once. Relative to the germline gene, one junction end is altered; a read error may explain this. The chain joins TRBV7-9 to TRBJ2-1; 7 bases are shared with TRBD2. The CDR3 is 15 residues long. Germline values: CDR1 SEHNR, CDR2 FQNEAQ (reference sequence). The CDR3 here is CASSRAGVYENEHFF. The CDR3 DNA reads TGTGCCAGCAGCCGGGCGGGAGTATATGAGAATGAGCATTTCTTC.

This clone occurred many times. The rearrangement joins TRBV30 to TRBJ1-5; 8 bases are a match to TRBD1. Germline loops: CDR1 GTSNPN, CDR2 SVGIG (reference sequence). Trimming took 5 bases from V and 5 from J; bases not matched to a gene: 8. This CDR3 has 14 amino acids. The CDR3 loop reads CAWGQGAGHQPQHF. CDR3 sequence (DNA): TGTGCCTGGGGGCAGGGGGCAGGGCATCAGCCCCAGCATTTT.

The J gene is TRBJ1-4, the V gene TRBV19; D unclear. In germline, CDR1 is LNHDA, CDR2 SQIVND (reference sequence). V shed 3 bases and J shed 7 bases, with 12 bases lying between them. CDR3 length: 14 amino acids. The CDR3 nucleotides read TGTGCCAGTAGTATGGGTGGGTCTAGTGAAAAACTGTTTTTT. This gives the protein CASSMGGSSEKLFF.

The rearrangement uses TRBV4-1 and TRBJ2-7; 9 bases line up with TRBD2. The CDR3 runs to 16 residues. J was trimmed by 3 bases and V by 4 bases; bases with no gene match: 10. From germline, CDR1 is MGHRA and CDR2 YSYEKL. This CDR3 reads CASSPTPASGDYEQYF. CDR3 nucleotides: TGCGCCAGCAGCCCGACCCCCGCTAGCGGGGACTACGAGCAGTACTTC.

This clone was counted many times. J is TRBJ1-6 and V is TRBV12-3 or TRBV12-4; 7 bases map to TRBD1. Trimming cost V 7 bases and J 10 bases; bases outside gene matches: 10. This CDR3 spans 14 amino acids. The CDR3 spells CASTKEGAASPLHF. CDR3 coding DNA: TGTGCCAGCACCAAAGAGGGGGCAGCCTCACCCCTCCACTTT.

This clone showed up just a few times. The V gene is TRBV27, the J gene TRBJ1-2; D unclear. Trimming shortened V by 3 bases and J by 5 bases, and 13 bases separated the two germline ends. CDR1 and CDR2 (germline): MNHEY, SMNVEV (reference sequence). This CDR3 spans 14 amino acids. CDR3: CASSFGPSKYGYTF. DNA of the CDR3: TGTGCCAGCAGTTTCGGGCCCTCCAAATATGGCTACACCTTC.

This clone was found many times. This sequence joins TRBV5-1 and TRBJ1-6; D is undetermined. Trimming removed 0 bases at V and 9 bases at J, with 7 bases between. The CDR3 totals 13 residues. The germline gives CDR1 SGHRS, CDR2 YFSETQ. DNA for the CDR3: TGCGCCAGCAGCTTGGGTTGGGGTTCACCCCTCCACTTT. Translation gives CASSLGWGSPLHF.

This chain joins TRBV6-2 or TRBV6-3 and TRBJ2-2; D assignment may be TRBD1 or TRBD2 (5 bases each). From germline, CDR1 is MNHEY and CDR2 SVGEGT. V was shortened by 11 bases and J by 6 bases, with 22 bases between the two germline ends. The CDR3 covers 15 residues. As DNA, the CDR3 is TGTGCCTGGAGAGAGGGGCCCGCCCGCGCCGGGGAGCTGTTTTTT. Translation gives CAWREGPARAGELFF.

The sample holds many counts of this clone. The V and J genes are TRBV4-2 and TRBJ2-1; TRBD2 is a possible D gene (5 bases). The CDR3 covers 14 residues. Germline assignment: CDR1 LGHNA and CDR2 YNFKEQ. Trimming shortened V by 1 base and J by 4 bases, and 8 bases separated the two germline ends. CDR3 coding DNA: TGTGCCAGCAGCCAAGTTGGACTGTACAATGAGCAGTTCTTC. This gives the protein CASSQVGLYNEQFF.

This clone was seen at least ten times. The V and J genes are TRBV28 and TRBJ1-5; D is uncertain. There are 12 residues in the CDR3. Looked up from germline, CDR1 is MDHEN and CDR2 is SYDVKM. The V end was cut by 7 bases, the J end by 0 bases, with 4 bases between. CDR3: CASTSSNQPQHF. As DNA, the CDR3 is TGTGCCAGCACAAGTAGCAATCAGCCCCAGCATTTT.